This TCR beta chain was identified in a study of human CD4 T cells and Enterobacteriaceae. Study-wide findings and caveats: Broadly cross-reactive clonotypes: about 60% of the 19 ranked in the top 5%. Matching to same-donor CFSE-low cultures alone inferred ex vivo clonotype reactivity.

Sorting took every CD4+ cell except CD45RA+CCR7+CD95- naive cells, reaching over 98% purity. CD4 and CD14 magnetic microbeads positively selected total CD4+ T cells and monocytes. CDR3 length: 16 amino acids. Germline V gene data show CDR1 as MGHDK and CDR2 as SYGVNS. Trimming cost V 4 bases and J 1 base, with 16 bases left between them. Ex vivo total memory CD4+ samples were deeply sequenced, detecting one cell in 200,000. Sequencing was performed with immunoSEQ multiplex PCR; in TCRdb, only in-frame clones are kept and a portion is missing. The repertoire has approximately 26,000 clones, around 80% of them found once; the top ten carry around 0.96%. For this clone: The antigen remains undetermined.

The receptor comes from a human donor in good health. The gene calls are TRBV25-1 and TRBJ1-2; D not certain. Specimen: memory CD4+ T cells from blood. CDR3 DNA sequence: TGTGCCAGCAGTGGTGCCGGCTCCGCTAATAACTATGGCTACACCTTC. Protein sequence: CASSGAGSANNYGYTF.